Listed here are 3 T cell receptor beta chains from one sample, sequenced in a study of T cell repertoires in cytomegalovirus infection. TCRdb reanalysed the reads using MiXCR and keeps one entry per CDR3 protein. This table holds 650,000 to 900,000 distinct CDR3 sequences, 25% to 30% found once. The antigens these receptors bind are not known. The sample was cultured CD8+ T cells from PBMCs, taken from culture after CMV antigen stimulation. These receptors were obtained from a human donor in good health (CMV status not recorded). Some clones in this sample may be carry-over from other donors' samples.

A few counts support this clonotype. This chain joins TRBV4-3 and TRBJ1-2; D is perhaps TRBD1 (6 bases). The CDR3 has 15 residues. The V and J ends lost 0 bases and 6 bases respectively, with 14 bases between them. Germline V gene lookup returns CDR1 LGHNA and CDR2 YSLEER. The CDR3, as DNA: TGCGCCAGCAGCCAAGATTTAAAGGGGGAACATGGCTACACCTTC. Translating it yields CASSQDLKGEHGYTF.

The chain joins TRBV5-4 to TRBJ2-3, with D possibly TRBD2 on 5 matching bases. Germline CDR1 is SGHNT and CDR2 is YYREEE (reference sequence). Trimming took off 7 bases at V and 6 bases at J, with 9 bases between the two ends. This CDR3 spans 11 amino acids. The CDR3 loop is CASFRGDTQYF. CDR3 DNA: TGTGCCAGCTTCCGCGGGGATACGCAGTATTTT.

In this sample, this clonotype turned up a few times. The CDR3 region is CASSLSTGASYEQYF. CDR3 nucleotide sequence: TGTGCCAGCAGTTTATCGACGGGGGCCTCCTACGAGCAGTACTTC. The chain carries TRBV27 and TRBJ2-7; D tentatively reads TRBD1 or TRBD2 (6 bases each). With 0 bases removed from V and 0 bases from J, the gap between germline ends came to 9 bases. Germline assignment: CDR1 MNHEY and CDR2 SMNVEV (reference sequence). This CDR3 comprises 15 residues.